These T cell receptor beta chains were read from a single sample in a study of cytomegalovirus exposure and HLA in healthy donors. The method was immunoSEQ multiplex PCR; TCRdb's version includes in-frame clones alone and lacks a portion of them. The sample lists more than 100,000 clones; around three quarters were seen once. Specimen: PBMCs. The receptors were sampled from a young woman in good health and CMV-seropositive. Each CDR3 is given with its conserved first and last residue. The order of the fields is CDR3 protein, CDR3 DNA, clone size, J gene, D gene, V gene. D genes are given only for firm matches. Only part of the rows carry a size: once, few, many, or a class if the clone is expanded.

CDR3 protein: CASSLRQGRGTDTQYF
CDR3 DNA: TGCGCCAGCAGCCTAAGACAGGGAAGGGGCACAGATACGCAGTATTTT
clone size: NA
J gene: TRBJ2-3
D gene: TRBD1
V gene: TRBV5-1

CDR3 protein: CSVRREVNTGELFF
CDR3 DNA: TGCAGCGTTCGGCGGGAGGTGAACACCGGGGAGCTGTTTTTT
clone size: NA
J gene: TRBJ2-2
D gene: TRBD2
V gene: TRBV29-1

CDR3 protein: CASSFSGGSSTDTQYF
CDR3 DNA: TGCGCCAGCAGCTTTAGCGGGGGGTCTAGCACAGATACGCAGTATTTT
clone size: NA
J gene: TRBJ2-3
D gene: TRBD2
V gene: TRBV5-1

CDR3 protein: CASSQEGLGDTTFSGANVLTF
CDR3 DNA: TGCGCCAGCAGCCAAGAGGGCTTAGGCGACACCACCTTCTCTGGGGCCAACGTCCTGACTTTC
clone size: NA
J gene: TRBJ2-6
D gene: NA
V gene: TRBV4-1

CDR3 protein: CASSIETGAEAFF
CDR3 DNA: TGTGCCAGCAGCATAGAGACAGGGGCTGAAGCTTTCTTT
clone size: few
J gene: TRBJ1-1
D gene: TRBD1
V gene: TRBV11-2

CDR3 protein: CATSMRNTEAFF
CDR3 DNA: TGTGCCACCAGCATGAGGAACACTGAAGCTTTCTTT
clone size: NA
J gene: TRBJ1-1
D gene: NA
V gene: TRBV15

CDR3 protein: CAIQKFHQKPCTGGEAFF
CDR3 DNA: TGTGCCATCCAGAAATTTCATCAAAAGCCTTGTACAGGGGGGGAAGCTTTCTTT
clone size: NA
J gene: TRBJ1-1
D gene: TRBD1
V gene: TRBV14

CDR3 protein: CASSASPWREVANTGELFF
CDR3 DNA: TGTGCCAGCAGCGCCTCACCCTGGCGGGAGGTAGCGAACACCGGGGAGCTGTTTTTT
clone size: NA
J gene: TRBJ2-2
D gene: TRBD2
V gene: TRBV9

CDR3 protein: CASSQVTSGSTDTQYF
CDR3 DNA: TGCGCCAGCAGCCAAGTAACTAGCGGAAGCACAGATACGCAGTATTTT
clone size: NA
J gene: TRBJ2-3
D gene: TRBD2
V gene: TRBV4-3

CDR3 protein: CASSPILGDMTTEAFF
CDR3 DNA: TGTGCCAGCAGCCCAATACTCGGGGACATGACTACTGAAGCTTTCTTT
clone size: few
J gene: TRBJ1-1
D gene: NA
V gene: TRBV14

CDR3 protein: CASKPVMNSPLHF
CDR3 DNA: TGTGCCAGCAAACCAGTTATGAATTCACCCCTCCACTTT
clone size: NA
J gene: TRBJ1-6
D gene: NA
V gene: TRBV6-5

CDR3 protein: CASSLPTGGLYNTGELFF
CDR3 DNA: TGTGCCAGCAGCCTACCTACGGGGGGCCTATACAACACCGGGGAGCTGTTTTTT
clone size: NA
J gene: TRBJ2-2
D gene: NA
V gene: TRBV7-3

CDR3 protein: CASSPQGGSTDTQYF
CDR3 DNA: TGTGCCAGCAGCCCACAGGGGGGCAGCACAGATACGCAGTATTTT
clone size: few
J gene: TRBJ2-3
D gene: TRBD1
V gene: TRBV6-1

CDR3 protein: CASSRTIADTQYF
CDR3 DNA: TGTGCCAGCTCCAGGACAATTGCAGATACGCAGTATTTT
clone size: many
J gene: TRBJ2-3
D gene: NA
V gene: TRBV6-5

CDR3 protein: CASSENRENEKLFF
CDR3 DNA: TGTGCCAGCAGTGAAAACAGGGAGAATGAAAAACTGTTTTTT
clone size: once
J gene: TRBJ1-4
D gene: NA
V gene: TRBV6-1

CDR3 protein: CASSIQTTRPNEKLFF
CDR3 DNA: TGTGCCAGTAGTATTCAGACAACCCGACCGAATGAAAAACTGTTTTTT
clone size: NA
J gene: TRBJ1-4
D gene: NA
V gene: TRBV19

CDR3 protein: CASSLTGASTDTQYF
CDR3 DNA: TGTGCCAGCAGCTTGACAGGGGCTAGCACAGATACGCAGTATTTT
clone size: NA
J gene: TRBJ2-3
D gene: TRBD1
V gene: TRBV5-4

CDR3 protein: CASSYGGGNTIYF
CDR3 DNA: TGTGCCAGCAGTTACGGCGGCGGAAACACCATATATTTT
clone size: NA
J gene: TRBJ1-3
D gene: NA
V gene: TRBV6-5

CDR3 protein: CASSPNAAGQNSNQPQHF
CDR3 DNA: TGTGCCAGCAGCCCAAACGCGGCAGGGCAAAATAGCAATCAGCCCCAGCATTTT
clone size: few
J gene: TRBJ1-5
D gene: NA
V gene: TRBV4-2

CDR3 protein: CASSYATSAGGRNEQYF
CDR3 DNA: TGTGCTAGCAGCTACGCAACCTCGGCGGGAGGGCGAAACGAGCAGTACTTC
clone size: NA
J gene: TRBJ2-7
D gene: TRBD2
V gene: TRBV7-7

CDR3 protein: CASSVARGGSPLHF
CDR3 DNA: TGTGCCAGCAGTGTCGCTAGAGGGGGTTCACCCCTCCACTTT
clone size: NA
J gene: TRBJ1-6
D gene: NA
V gene: TRBV6-5

CDR3 protein: CASSQGPDKPTYEQYF
CDR3 DNA: TGCGCCAGCAGCCAAGGCCCCGACAAGCCGACCTACGAGCAGTACTTC
clone size: NA
J gene: TRBJ2-7
D gene: NA
V gene: TRBV4-1

CDR3 protein: CAINTGQGYEQYF
CDR3 DNA: TGTGCCATCAACACGGGACAGGGCTACGAGCAGTACTTC
clone size: NA
J gene: TRBJ2-7
D gene: TRBD1
V gene: TRBV10-3